This T cell receptor (beta chain) was observed in a study of identical twins. V shed 2 bases and J shed 2 bases, with 14 bases lying between them. The CDR3 is 16 amino acids. Germline CDR1 reads MGHDK; CDR2 reads SYGVNS. TCRdb used MiXCR to reprocess the 5' RACE reads, holding one entry per CDR3 protein. The sample shows 1.5 million to 2 million distinct CDR3 sequences, under 35% of them seen only once. This clonotype was found a few times. The chain has TRBV25-1 and TRBJ2-3, with D unresolved. The origin of this receptor is a newborn girl in good health. The source material was cord blood. The CDR3 loop is CASSEQSALFTDTQYF. The CDR3 DNA reads as TGTGCCAGCAGTGAACAGAGCGCCCTATTCACAGATACGCAGTATTTT.